Below, 2 T cell receptor beta chains from the same sample are listed, as sequenced in a study of blood T cell repertoires in COVID-19. Data came from immunoSEQ multiplex PCR; TCRdb stores just in-frame clones and leaves some out. Of some 240,000 clones listed, 80% to 90% were seen once; the top ten hold under 1.5%. Material for sequencing was peripheral blood. All receptors come from a woman aged 40-49 years who had recovered from COVID-19.

In regard to this clone: Within the sample, other DNA sequences also encode this same CDR3. The gene calls are TRBV12-5 and TRBJ2-2, with D possibly being TRBD2 (7 bases). The CDR3 contains 17 residues. Germline CDR1 LGHNT, CDR2 FRNRAP. V dropped 11 bases and J dropped 4 bases, with 26 bases sitting between them. In DNA form, the CDR3 reads TGTGCTCGGGGGCCGCGAGGGGGGGGCGGGGTCACCGGGGAGCTGTTTTTT. Protein: CARGPRGGGGVTGELFF.

V and J are TRBV7-2 and TRBJ1-6; 7 nucleotides align to TRBD1. Looked up from germline, CDR1 is SGHTA and CDR2 is FQGNSA. The CDR3 extends over 15 amino acids. The trim removed 5 bases at V and 7 bases at J, leaving 8 bases unmatched. The CDR3: CASSEQGTANSPLHF. As DNA, the CDR3 is TGTGCCAGCAGCGAACAAGGGACAGCCAATTCACCCCTCCACTTT.